The sample holds one count of the clone carrying this TCR beta chain. Bulk CD8+ and CD4+ cells came from magnetic negative isolation; CD8+ TEMRA by FACS. This sample is part of a study of CD8 T cells in Susac syndrome. Study summary: There were Susac syndrome patients who were therapy-naive at blood draw, others on corticosteroids, and others on intravenous immunoglobulin alone.

Reverse transcription of roughly 0.45 to 1 ug RNA was carried out with random hexamers. Across 54 Vbeta and 13 Jbeta, immunoSEQ multiplex PCR amplified TCR beta CDR3. Each CDR3 protein gets one entry after TCRdb re-called the immunoSEQ multiplex PCR reads with MiXCR. The sample shows some 190,000 distinct CDR3 sequences, around 93% of them seen only once. The sequence derives from a human donor with Susac syndrome. The source material was CD4+ T cells from PBMCs.

DNA of the CDR3: TGTGCCAGCAGTGAATTGCGGGGAGGCACTGAAGCTTTCTTT. The encoded protein is CASSELRGGTEAFF. The chain couples TRBV25-1 to TRBJ1-1; no reliable D call. V was cut by 1 base and J by 4 bases, with 10 bases left in between. The length of the CDR3 is 14 residues. CDR1 MGHDK and CDR2 SYGVNS come from the germline V gene.